This is a list of T cell receptor beta chains from one sample in a study of molecular identifiers for immune sequencing clone quantification. TCRdb ran MiXCR on the PCR reads and lists one entry per CDR3 protein. This sample has about 640,000 distinct CDR3 sequences, with around 20% found just once. Sequencing was carried out using naive CD8+ T cells from blood, with Jurkat cell RNA spiked in. These TCRs come from a human donor in good health. Some libraries in this study had Jurkat cell RNA spiked in. CDR3s include the opening cysteine and the closing phenylalanine or tryptophan.

CDR3: CASRPGQNTGELFF
V: TRBV12-3/TRBV12-4
J: TRBJ2-2

CDR3: CASSDHSGSSYEQYF
V: TRBV9
J: TRBJ2-7

CDR3: CASSPVGSYNEQFF
V: TRBV7-2
J: TRBJ2-1

CDR3: CASTPPSRWDTQYF
V: TRBV13
J: TRBJ2-3

CDR3: CAISEGGTVRDTQYF
V: TRBV10-3
J: TRBJ2-3

CDR3: CSARWLAGVRTDTQYF
V: TRBV20-1
J: TRBJ2-3

CDR3: CASSEGTSDYEQYF
V: TRBV2
J: TRBJ2-7

CDR3: CASSSRTTLYEQYF
V: TRBV5-4
J: TRBJ2-7

CDR3: CASSLARTAEAFF
V: TRBV5-5
J: TRBJ1-1

CDR3: CSYPSTDTQYF
V: TRBV20-1
J: TRBJ2-3

CDR3: CASSPDEGRWNQPQHF
V: TRBV7-2
J: TRBJ1-5

CDR3: CASSLKDRGIYEQYF
V: TRBV5-1
J: TRBJ2-7